A single sample gave rise to the 21 T cell receptor beta chains below, sequenced in a study of molecular identifiers for immune sequencing clone quantification. TCRdb fed the PCR reads into MiXCR, producing one record per CDR3 protein. Of around 320,000 distinct CDR3 sequences listed, roughly 24% are singletons. The sequencing sample was made of naive CD8+ T cells from blood, with Jurkat cell RNA spiked in. The sample's subset: FACS-sorted CD8+CD4-CCR7+CD45RA+ naive T cells. Receptor source: a human donor in good health. Some libraries in this study had Jurkat cell RNA spiked in.

V is TRBV28 and J is TRBJ2-7; D is undetermined. Germline V gene data show CDR1 as MDHEN and CDR2 as SYDVKM. V dropped 4 bases and J dropped 5 bases, with 9 bases sitting between them. The CDR3 extends over 12 amino acids. Here the CDR3 DNA reads TGTGCCAGCAGTTATGACACTAACGAGCAGTACTTC. Its translation: CASSYDTNEQYF.

This chain uses TRBV7-8 with TRBJ2-1; D is unclear. The CDR3 spans 18 residues. CDR1 is SGHVS and CDR2 is FQNEAQ in the germline V gene. V dropped 2 bases and J dropped 1 base, with 18 bases sitting between them. The CDR3 sequence: CASSLRRRILGSYNEQFF. DNA for the CDR3: TGTGCCAGCAGCTTAAGACGGCGGATCCTAGGATCCTACAATGAGCAGTTCTTC.

This clonotype was recorded once. Because the CDR3 is missing its conserved closing phenylalanine or tryptophan, this is likely a read error. The chain carries TRBV7-9 and TRBJ2-3; 12 bases are shared with TRBD2. Germline-derived CDR1 and CDR2 are SEHNR and FQNEAQ (reference sequence). V shed 4 bases and J 8 bases; nucleotides not matched to a gene: 16. CDR3 size: 18 residues. The CDR3 region is CASSSTIPTSGRSLTQYY. CDR3 nucleotide sequence: TGTGCCAGCAGCTCTACCATTCCGACTAGCGGGAGAAGTCTTACGCAGTATTAT.

This clonotype was detected only a few times. V gene TRBV12-5 combines with J gene TRBJ2-3, with D possibly being TRBD1 (5 bases). Germline CDR1 LGHNT, CDR2 FRNRAP. Between the trimmed V and J ends, which lost 1 base and 5 bases, there was a span of 13 bases. The CDR3 runs 15 residues. The CDR3 nucleotides are TGTGCTAGTGGTTTGGCGATAGGGGTGGGAGATACGCAGTATTTT. Residues: CASGLAIGVGDTQYF.

This chain connects TRBV6-4 to TRBJ2-7; D is unclear. The length of the CDR3 is 10 residues. In germline, CDR1 is MRHNA, CDR2 SNTAGT. CDR3 region: CASSDTLVWV. The CDR3 nucleotides read TGTGCCAGCAGTGACACACTGGTTTGGGTC.

Concerning this clonotype itself: The junction differs from germline at one of its ends, possibly a read error. The V and J genes are TRBV5-6 and TRBJ2-1; D remains unclear. The germline V gene encodes CDR1 SGHDT and CDR2 YYEEEE. CDR3 length: 18 residues. CDR3 protein: CASSLGHLGKSSYNEKFF. In DNA form, the CDR3 reads TGTGCCAGCAGCTTGGGACACCTCGGCAAAAGCTCCTACAATGAGAAGTTCTTC.

In its sample, this clonotype was seen many times. V and J are TRBV4-1 and TRBJ2-5; the match to TRBD1 covers 7 bases. The germline CDR1 and CDR2 sequences are MGHRA and YSYEKL. This CDR3 contains 15 residues. The trim removed 4 bases at V and 2 bases at J, leaving 7 bases unmatched. Here the CDR3 reads CASSRLTGEQETQYF. The CDR3 DNA reads TGCGCCAGCAGCCGCTTAACAGGGGAGCAAGAGACCCAGTACTTC.

This clonotype was seen many times. This chain links TRBV9 with TRBJ2-3, with TRBD1 matching over 8 bases. V was pared by 3 bases and J by 3 bases, with 12 bases of the junction left unmatched. The CDR3 extends over 17 amino acids. CDR1 and CDR2 (germline): SGDLS, YYNGEE. The DNA of the CDR3 is TGTGCCAGCAGCGCCGGACAGGGTTATCTTCGGACAGATACGCAGTATTTT. Translated, it gives CASSAGQGYLRTDTQYF.

The chain couples TRBV27 to TRBJ2-2; 8 bases map to TRBD1. CDR3 size: 18 residues. Germline CDR1 MNHEY, CDR2 SMNVEV (reference sequence). V trimming: 6 bases; J trimming: 6 bases; junction bases outside the gene matches: 18. CDR3 in DNA: TGTGCCAGCAGCGCCCCGGGACAGGACTGGAGAAGGGCCGGGGAGCTGTTTTTT. As protein: CASSAPGQDWRRAGELFF.

A word on this clonotype: The junction and the germline gene differ at one end; a read error may be behind it. The chain has TRBV18 and TRBJ1-3; D is unclear. Germline V gene data show CDR1 as KGHSH and CDR2 as LQKENI. The CDR3 is 17 residues long. The CDR3 region has the DNA TGTGCCAGCTCACCACCGTTTGGCAGAAGTACTGGAAACCCCATATATTTT. It is translated as CASSPPFGRSTGNPIYF.

This clonotype was observed at least ten times. The gene calls are TRBV28 and TRBJ2-7; possible D gene TRBD2, 5 bases. Germline V gene lookup returns CDR1 MDHEN and CDR2 SYDVKM. V was clipped by 3 bases and J by 5 bases, with 8 bases between them. The CDR3 has 12 residues. The CDR3 region has the DNA TGTGCCAGCAGTTTCGAGGGTGACGAGCAGTACTTC. Protein: CASSFEGDEQYF.

This clonotype was recorded at least ten times. This chain connects TRBV7-9 to TRBJ2-6, with D hard to call. The CDR3 sequence is 14 residues long. CDR1 SEHNR and CDR2 FQNEAQ come from the germline V gene (reference sequence). V lost 3 bases and J lost 4, with 7 bases in between. This CDR3 is CASSFTEGANVLTF. CDR3 coding DNA: TGTGCCAGCAGCTTTACAGAGGGGGCCAACGTCCTGACTTTC. Using reference TRBV7-9 and TRBJ2-6 for the parts outside the CDR3, the full variable domain is DTGVSQNPRHKITKRGQNVTFRCDPISEHNRLYWYRQTLGQGPEFLTYFQNEAQLEKSRLLSDRFSAERPKGSFSTLEIQRTEQGDSAMYLCASSFTEGANVLTFGAGSRLTVL.

A remark on this clonotype: A much more abundant neighbour one base away suggests this may be a read error. The chain uses TRBV7-9 and TRBJ1-1, with no clear D. The germline CDR1 and CDR2 sequences are SEHNR and FQNEAQ (reference sequence). CDR3 length: 13 amino acids. The CDR3 reads CASSFEDYTGAFF. CDR3 bases: TGTGCCAGCAGCTTCGAGGATTACACTGGAGCTTTCTTT.

Points on this clonotype: An end of the junction differs from the germline gene, which may be a read error. CDR3 loop: CACSPGQTGALRGIDTGELFF. The CDR3 bases are TGTGCCTGCTCACCGGGCCAAACAGGGGCCCTCCGCGGGATCGACACCGGGGAGCTGTTTTTT. The V and J genes are TRBV18 and TRBJ2-2, with D maybe TRBD1 (7 bases). Germline lookup yields CDR1 KGHSH and CDR2 LQKENI. The CDR3 is 21 amino acids. The full variable domain, with the rest looked up from reference TRBV18 and TRBJ2-2, is NAGVMQNPRHLVRRRGQEARLRCSPMKGHSHVYWYRQLPEEGLKFMVYLQKENIIDESGMPKERFSAEFPKEGPSILRIQQVVRGDSAAYFCACSPGQTGALRGIDTGELFFGEGSRLTVL.

Turning to this clonotype: This may be a read error: a much more frequent sequence differs by one nucleotide. The chain carries TRBV9 and TRBJ1-3, with D hard to call. The CDR3 has 15 amino acids. Looked up from germline, CDR1 is SGDLS and CDR2 is YYNGEE. V was shortened by 0 bases and J by 0 bases, with 7 bases between the two germline ends. As DNA, the CDR3 is TGTGCCAGCAGCGTAGACATGCGCTCTGGAAACACCATATATTTT. Its translation: CASSVDMRSGNTIYF.

This clonotype was recorded at least ten times. The genes are TRBV29-1 and TRBJ2-5; 8 bases are a match to TRBD2. Losses at the gene ends were 1 base for V and 5 bases for J; bases not matched to a gene: 12. Germline CDR1 and CDR2: SQVTM and ANQGSEA. The CDR3 loop spans 16 amino acids. CDR3 region: CSVEVPPAGAYETQYF. The CDR3, as DNA: TGCAGCGTTGAAGTCCCTCCAGCGGGGGCCTACGAGACCCAGTACTTC.

This clonotype was counted a single time. This could be a read error, since a much larger clone is one nucleotide away. In DNA form, the CDR3 reads TGTGCCAGTACTGGCACCGCGGAGCTGTTTTTT. Protein: CASTGTAELFF. The rearrangement joins TRBV19 to TRBJ2-2, with D unclear. CDR1 and CDR2 (germline): LNHDA, SQIVND (reference sequence). The CDR3 has 11 amino acids.

This clonotype was recorded many times. The V gene is TRBV20-1, the J gene TRBJ2-7, with 11 bases fitting TRBD2. Germline V gene data show CDR1 as DFQATT and CDR2 as SNEGSKA (reference sequence). Unmatched junction bases numbered 0, after V lost 3 bases and J lost 2 bases. The CDR3 contains 13 residues. The CDR3 nucleotides read TGCAGTGCTAGGACTAGCGGGACCTACGAGCAGTACTTC. Translating gives CSARTSGTYEQYF.

On this clonotype itself: Being one base from a much bigger clone, this may be a read error. The rearrangement joins TRBV4-3 to TRBJ1-4; D ambiguous. The germline gives CDR1 LGHNA, CDR2 YSLEER. The CDR3 runs 13 residues. V lost 11 bases to trimming and J lost 4 bases, with 14 bases between them. The CDR3 is CASSASLNEKLFF. For the CDR3, the DNA is TGCGCCTCGTCGGCCAGCCTTAATGAAAAACTGTTTTTT.

On this clonotype itself: A much larger clone differs by one base, so this may be a read error. This sequence joins TRBV29-1 and TRBJ2-5, with 11 bases identical to TRBD2. The CDR3 sequence is 16 residues long. The germline V gene encodes CDR1 SQVTM and CDR2 ANQGSEA. This chain's CDR3 is CSVELAGGNTLETRYF. The CDR3, as DNA: TGCAGCGTTGAGCTAGCGGGGGGAAATACTTTAGAGACCCGGTACTTC.

This chain uses TRBV20-1 with TRBJ2-7, with D maybe TRBD2 (5 bases). Per the germline V gene, CDR1 is DFQATT and CDR2 is SNEGSKA (reference sequence). The CDR3 extends over 13 amino acids. CDR3 in amino acids: CSADGGHSYEQYF. The CDR3 DNA reads as TGCAGCGCGGACGGCGGGCATTCCTACGAGCAGTACTTC.